The TCR beta chain described here comes from a study of human T cells and chemical hapten exposure (dated by TCRdb to about 2021). Context from the whole study: For sensitization, 2% DPC in acetone was applied to a roughly 2 cm by roughly 2 cm area of upper inner arm skin. The libraries were sequenced as a pool, and the TCR yield per sample differed mostly because of small variations in library volumes within the pool. The mostly female patient cohort included alopecia areata with under or over 50% scalp involvement, alopecia totalis and alopecia universalis. Patient blood was sampled pre-sensitization (week 0) and at 2, 6 and about 24 weeks after DPC sensitization. Under 30 alopecia patients gave blood for TCR sequencing at one to four time points (pre-sensitization, 2, 6 and 24 weeks). In alopecia patients, the study followed how the peripheral blood TCR repertoire changed in vivo over primary and secondary sensitization to diphenylcyclopropenone (DPC), a hapten. Throughout the study period of around 25 weeks, patients also received therapeutic DPC doses to the scalp every week. Patch tests used Finn chambers with 0.01% DPC on the upper back, scored after 6 days by International Contact Dermatitis Research Group standards. The research as a whole found: Significantly more large CDR3 similarity clusters were formed by expanded TCRs than by pre-sensitization or healthy control sets, consistent with antigen-driven responses. All patients had alopecia, a presumed autoimmune disease, so their immune response might differ from that of healthy individuals. A positive correlation was found between the number of PT1 expanded TCRs and patch test score, with significance reached at thresholds 8, 16 and 32 but not 4. The number of TCRs above 1 in 1000 frequency did not change with DPC sensitization; there was no evidence of global repertoire structure alterations. After repeated subsampling, changes were observed in the strength of the expansion versus patch-test correlation and in the threshold at which the correlation became significant.

Library preparation employed RACE. The sequencer listed for this sample is NextSeq 500. During library preparation, unique molecular identifiers were attached to individual cDNA molecules so that TCRs could be counted quantitatively and reproducibly. For every blood RNA sample, sequencing covered both the TCR alpha and TCR beta chains. Under the source paper's analysis protocol: A median of approximately 100,000 TCRs per sample was observed, with a range of about 20,000 to 700,000. The Decombinator software suite was used to annotate V, J and CDR3 in the TCR reads. For the PS versus PT1 abundance plots, all samples were subsampled to the same number of TCRs (28,000). TCRs were defined as expanded if absent before sensitization and observed at least eight times at the 2-week time point. Using fastp at Q25 and MiXCR, TCRdb reprocessed the public reads and kept productive beta chains. Duplicate CDR3 protein sequences are folded into a single record with the most common DNA and genes. The V and J calls were determined by TCRdb, not by the authors. Recorded for this sample are approximately 350,000 distinct CDR3 sequences; under 6.5% of them occurred a single time. Jointly, the top ten make up 5% to 6% of the sample.

As regards this clonotype: The target of this receptor is not known. No base quality values were provided; no much bigger clone lies one nucleotide off.

The V and J ends are trimmed by 6 bases and 3 bases, leaving 12 bases between them. In the germline V gene, CDR1 corresponds to MNHGY and CDR2 to SAAAGT. Taken from cysteine to phenylalanine, the CDR3 has 13 residues. Only the CDR3 DNA stays, 39 bases, in frame from base 1. The sample's time point label is to be understood as: patch test 2, 6 weeks after DPC sensitization. This specimen's treatment or condition label, interpreted: therapeutic diphenylcyclopropenone sensitization with weekly scalp DPC. Blood at each patch-test visit was drawn before the patch test was applied. Patients were eligible if aged 18 to 70, diagnosed with alopecia and judged suitable for DPC therapy, and pregnant patients were excluded. Unfractionated whole blood was collected in Tempus Blood RNA tubes, and total RNA was extracted from that blood.

This specimen consisted of whole blood, obtained in connection with sensitization to the hapten diphenylcyclopropenone (DPC). The clonotype originates from a woman between 18 and 29 years old with alopecia areata. Some clones in this sample may be carry-over from other donors' samples. Rearrangement joined TRBV6-8 to TRBJ2-7; a confident D gene designation cannot be given. The nucleotide sequence is given as TGTGCCAGCAGGTACCGAAAGATCTACGAGCAGTACTTC. Translated, this is CASRYRKIYEQYF.